The 28 T cell receptor beta chains below all came from one sample that was sequenced in a study of control samples from healthy donors and cancer patients. The table came from immunoSEQ multiplex PCR; TCRdb's copy has only in-frame clones and leaves some out. Of 150,000 to 200,000 clones listed, around 96% were seen once; the top ten hold about 8.5%. Input material: blood. The receptors stem from a woman aged 40-49 years in good health.

V and J are TRBV18 and TRBJ1-4; no definite D call. Trimming removed 1 base from V and 7 bases from J, with 19 bases in between. This CDR3 is 17 amino acids long. Germline V CDR1 and CDR2: KGHSH, LQKENI. Here the CDR3 DNA reads TGTGCCAGCTCACCACGATTAAGGGAGGAAGTTTTTGAAAAACTGTTTTTT. Its translation: CASSPRLREEVFEKLFF.

The chain couples TRBV20-1 to TRBJ2-7; 9 positions agree with TRBD1. This CDR3 has 11 residues. The trim removed 5 bases at V and 8 bases at J, leaving 4 bases unmatched. Germline CDR1 reads DFQATT; CDR2 reads SNEGSKA (reference sequence). CDR3 sequence: CSARDRAKQYF. CDR3 in DNA: TGCAGTGCTCGGGACAGGGCCAAGCAGTACTTC.

The chain's CDR3 is CASSFEVRNEAFF. The CDR3 DNA reads as TGTGCCAGCAGCTTTGAAGTTAGGAACGAAGCTTTCTTT. The chain carries TRBV7-2 and TRBJ1-1; no reliable D call. Germline CDR1 and CDR2: SGHTA and FQGNSA. The CDR3 runs 13 residues. V was trimmed by 3 bases and J by 8 bases, leaving 13 bases between them. Full variable domain (rest looked up from reference TRBV7-2 and TRBJ1-1): GAGVSQSPSNKVTEKGKDVELRCDPISGHTALYWYRQSLGQGLEFLIYFQGNSAPDKSGLPSDRFSAERTGGSVSTLTIQRTQQEDSAVYLCASSFEVRNEAFFGQGTRLTVV.

V usage is TRBV6-2 or TRBV6-3 and J usage is TRBJ2-1, with 15 bases aligning to TRBD2. J gave up 6 bases and V 0 bases, and 3 bases lay outside the gene matches. The CDR3 runs to 17 residues. The germline V gene encodes CDR1 MNHEY and CDR2 SVGEGT. CDR3 loop: CASSYSKGLAGGNEQFF. The CDR3 DNA sequence: TGTGCCAGCAGTTACTCGAAGGGACTAGCGGGGGGCAATGAGCAGTTCTTC.

The chain carries TRBV4-1 and TRBJ2-1, with D perhaps matching TRBD1 (5 bases). The V end was cut by 1 base, the J end by 1 base, with 14 bases between. This CDR3 region has 17 residues. Looked up from germline, CDR1 is MGHRA and CDR2 is YSYEKL. The CDR3 loop reads CASSQVRQGMSYNEQFF. DNA for the CDR3: TGCGCCAGCAGCCAAGTCCGCCAGGGCATGTCCTACAATGAGCAGTTCTTC.

This chain links TRBV7-2 with TRBJ1-1; 7 bases agree with TRBD1. The CDR3 consists of 14 residues. CDR1 and CDR2 (germline): SGHTA, FQGNSA. V was pared by 5 bases and J by 4 bases, with 7 bases of the junction left unmatched. The CDR3 region has the DNA TGTGCCAGCAGCAGAACAGGGGCCGCCACTGAAGCTTTCTTT. Amino acids: CASSRTGAATEAFF.

The V and J genes are TRBV7-6 and TRBJ1-1, with D maybe TRBD1 (5 bases). CDR1 is SGHVS, CDR2 FNYEAQ, per germline. V lost 5 bases to trimming and J lost 3 bases, with 13 bases between them. CDR3 length equals 14 residues. CDR3 sequence reads: CASSKWGGDTEAFF. CDR3 bases: TGTGCCAGCAGCAAGTGGGGGGGGGACACTGAAGCTTTCTTT.

V is TRBV7-8 and J is TRBJ2-7; D ambiguous. Germline CDR1 SGHVS, CDR2 FQNEAQ. The CDR3 runs to 13 residues. Trimming removed 2 bases at V and 2 bases at J, with 7 bases between. The CDR3 DNA reads as TGTGCCAGCAGCTTACCCGCTACCTACGAGCAGTACTTC. It codes for CASSLPATYEQYF. Together with reference TRBV7-8 and TRBJ2-7, the CDR3 gives the full variable domain: GAGVSQSPRYKVAKRGQDVALRCDPISGHVSLFWYQQALGQGPEFLTYFQNEAQLDKSGLPSDRFFAERPEGSVSTLKIQRTQQEDSAVYLCASSLPATYEQYFGPGTRLTVT.

The rearrangement uses TRBV6-1 and TRBJ2-1, with D perhaps TRBD2 (6 bases). V was trimmed by 2 bases and J by 7 bases, leaving 18 bases between them. Germline V gene data show CDR1 as MNHNS and CDR2 as SASEGT. This CDR3 comprises 16 residues. CDR3 sequence reads: CASSESNTRAGNEQFF. DNA for the CDR3: TGTGCCAGCAGTGAATCTAATACCAGGGCGGGGAATGAGCAGTTCTTC.

The chain combines TRBV27 with TRBJ2-1; D gene ambiguous. V dropped 3 bases and J dropped 0 bases, with 6 bases sitting between them. The V gene's germline CDR1 is MNHEY and CDR2 SMNVEV (reference sequence). CDR3 length equals 14 residues. CDR3 loop: CASSLVSSYNEQFF. For the CDR3, the DNA is TGTGCCAGCAGTTTGGTGAGCTCCTACAATGAGCAGTTCTTC.

The genes are TRBV2 and TRBJ1-1; perhaps TRBD1 as D (5 bases). The V end was cut by 6 bases, the J end by 4 bases, with 9 bases between. The CDR3 is 12 amino acids. CDR1 SNHLY and CDR2 FYNNEI come from the germline V gene. The CDR3 loop is CASSRVGTEAFF. As DNA, the CDR3 is TGTGCCAGCAGCAGGGTGGGCACTGAAGCTTTCTTT.

The chain employs TRBV6-1 and TRBJ1-5; D is possibly TRBD1 (6 bases). This CDR3 has 13 amino acids. The V end lost 1 base, the J end lost 9 bases, and 10 bases lay between the germline ends. The germline V gene encodes CDR1 MNHNS and CDR2 SASEGT. CDR3 nucleotide sequence: TGTGCCAGCAGTGAAGGTAGGGGGGTGCCCCAGCATTTT. Amino acid sequence: CASSEGRGVPQHF.

The chain combines TRBV3-1 (or the pseudogene TRBV3-2) with TRBJ2-1; 10 bases agree with TRBD2. J gave up 7 bases and V 0 bases, and 6 bases lay outside the gene matches. Germline V gene data show CDR1 as LGHDT and CDR2 as YNNKEL (reference sequence). This CDR3 is 16 amino acids long. The CDR3 DNA follows: TGTGCCAGCAGCCAAGATTTGGTAGCGGGAGGAAATGAGCAGTTCTTC. This sequence encodes CASSQDLVAGGNEQFF.

V is TRBV2 and J is TRBJ1-5; D is undetermined. CDR1 is SNHLY and CDR2 is FYNNEI in the germline V gene. V lost 4 bases, J lost 0 bases, and 10 bases lay in between. This CDR3 is 15 amino acids long. CDR3 sequence (DNA): TGTGCCAGCAGTGGAGAACCTTATAGCAATCAGCCCCAGCATTTT. This translates into CASSGEPYSNQPQHF. Looking up the rest from reference TRBV2 and TRBJ1-5 gives the full variable domain: EPEVTQTPSHQVTQMGQEVILRCVPISNHLYFYWYRQILGQKVEFLVSFYNNEISEKSEIFDDQFSVERPDGSNFTLKIRSTKLEDSAMYFCASSGEPYSNQPQHFGDGTRLSIL.

This clone was recorded a few times. The gene calls are TRBV7-2 and TRBJ1-2, with D possibly matching TRBD1 (6 bases). This CDR3 spans 13 amino acids. Per germline, CDR1 SGHTA and CDR2 FQGNSA. Trimming removed 10 bases at V and 6 bases at J, with 18 bases between. CDR3 amino acids: CAIKRGEGHGYTF. CDR3 nucleotide sequence: TGTGCCATCAAGAGGGGGGAAGGACATGGCTACACCTTC.

The chain recombines TRBV18 with TRBJ1-3, with 8 bases aligning to TRBD1. Germline loops: CDR1 KGHSH, CDR2 LQKENI. The CDR3 is 17 amino acids. After removal of 3 bases from V and 1 base from J, the junction contained 8 bases not matched to a gene. DNA for the CDR3: TGTGCCAGCTCACCCTTTAGGACAGGGAGATCTGGAAACACCATATATTTT. As protein: CASSPFRTGRSGNTIYF.

With regard to this clone: This sample also contains other DNA sequences that code for the same CDR3. The J gene is TRBJ2-2, the V gene TRBV24-1, with 8 bases lining up with TRBD1. CDR1 and CDR2 (germline): KGHDR, SFDVKD. The length of the CDR3 is 16 residues. Trimming removed 4 bases from V and 4 bases from J; junction bases left unmatched: 7. CDR3 bases: TGTGCCACCAGTGACCCCCGACAGGGGACCACCGGGGAGCTGTTTTTT. This translates into CATSDPRQGTTGELFF.

The chain is built from TRBV20-1 and TRBJ2-3; no definite D call. The CDR3 covers 10 residues. The V end was cut by 6 bases, the J end by 2 bases, with 3 bases between. The V gene's germline CDR1 is DFQATT and CDR2 SNEGSKA (reference sequence). The CDR3 DNA is TGCAGTGCCCTCACAGATACGCAGTATTTT. Translated: CSALTDTQYF.

The gene calls are TRBV12-3 or TRBV12-4 and TRBJ1-6, with D unresolved. The CDR3 consists of 13 residues. Trimming pared 5 bases from V and 8 bases from J, leaving 10 bases between. CDR3 protein: CASSPTRDSPLHF. The DNA for the CDR3 is TGTGCCAGCAGTCCAACTCGGGATTCACCCCTCCACTTT.

The CDR3 nucleotides read TGTGCCAGCAGCTTAGGCGGTTCGGGGTCCTACGAGCAGTACTTC. Protein sequence: CASSLGGSGSYEQYF. The V gene is TRBV7-2, the J gene TRBJ2-7; weak D call: TRBD2 (5 bases). V lost 1 base, J lost 1 base, and 11 bases lay in between. This CDR3 has 15 residues. Per germline, CDR1 SGHTA and CDR2 FQGNSA.

V usage is TRBV6-4 and J usage is TRBJ1-5; 9 bases agree with TRBD1. Germline assignment: CDR1 MRHNA and CDR2 SNTAGT. Unmatched junction bases numbered 18, after V lost 2 bases and J lost 4 bases. The CDR3 has 20 residues. The CDR3 DNA reads as TGTGCCAGCAGTGACCAACCCTCCGCCCGCCGGGACAGGGTAAATCAGCCCCAGCATTTT. Its protein product is CASSDQPSARRDRVNQPQHF.

This chain uses TRBV24-1 with TRBJ1-2; 7 bases align to TRBD1. Germline loops: CDR1 KGHDR, CDR2 SFDVKD. The CDR3 consists of 14 residues. With 3 bases clipped from V and 2 bases from J, the junction kept 2 bases outside the gene matches. CDR3 amino acids: CATSDGDRNYGYTF. Written as DNA, the CDR3 is TGTGCCACCAGTGATGGGGACAGAAACTATGGCTACACCTTC.

The gene calls are TRBV5-6 and TRBJ1-6; D is uncertain. The germline CDR1 and CDR2 sequences are SGHDT and YYEEEE. The CDR3 is made up of 12 amino acids. V lost 4 bases and J 10 bases, leaving 9 bases between the germline ends. CDR3: CASSTIRSPLHF. In DNA, the CDR3 is TGTGCCAGCAGCACCATCCGCTCACCCCTCCACTTT.

The chain uses TRBV5-6 and TRBJ2-3; possible D gene TRBD2, 5 bases. This CDR3 region has 14 residues. Germline assignment: CDR1 SGHDT and CDR2 YYEEEE. V gave up 2 bases and J gave up 2 bases, with 9 bases separating them. The CDR3 reads CASSFERTTDTQYF. In DNA, the CDR3 is TGTGCCAGCAGCTTTGAGCGGACCACAGATACGCAGTATTTT.

This clone was seen a single time. The chain combines TRBV19 with TRBJ2-1, with TRBD2 as a possible D gene (6 bases). V gave up 1 base and J gave up 5 bases, with 15 bases separating them. This CDR3 has 16 residues. The germline gives CDR1 LNHDA, CDR2 SQIVND (reference sequence). The CDR3 DNA sequence: TGTGCCAGTAGTATAGCGCCCGGGAGCTTCCACAATGAGCAGTTCTTC. Its translation: CASSIAPGSFHNEQFF.

The chain joins TRBV3-1 (or the pseudogene TRBV3-2) to TRBJ1-4; D remains unclear. This CDR3 spans 15 amino acids. Germline assignment: CDR1 LGHDT and CDR2 YNNKEL (reference sequence). Trimming shortened V by 1 base and J by 8 bases, and 14 bases separated the two germline ends. The CDR3 DNA reads TGTGCCAGCAGCCAAGTCCAGCGAGGAAGCGAAAAACTGTTTTTT. Translating it yields CASSQVQRGSEKLFF.

This chain uses TRBV10-3 with TRBJ1-1; 8 bases map to TRBD1. J lost 5 bases, V lost 4 bases, and 9 bases had no gene match. The CDR3 runs to 15 residues. Looked up from germline, CDR1 is ENHRY and CDR2 is SYGVKD. CDR3 sequence reads: CAISGRTGGGTEAFF. The CDR3 DNA reads TGTGCCATCAGTGGACGAACAGGGGGGGGGACTGAAGCTTTCTTT.

This chain connects TRBV9 to TRBJ1-3; no reliable D call. V was pared by 3 bases and J by 0 bases, with 7 bases between. The CDR3 contains 14 residues. The germline CDR1 and CDR2 sequences are SGDLS and YYNGEE. The CDR3 nucleotides read TGTGCCAGCAGCGCACCTAGCTCTGGAAACACCATATATTTT. Translated: CASSAPSSGNTIYF.